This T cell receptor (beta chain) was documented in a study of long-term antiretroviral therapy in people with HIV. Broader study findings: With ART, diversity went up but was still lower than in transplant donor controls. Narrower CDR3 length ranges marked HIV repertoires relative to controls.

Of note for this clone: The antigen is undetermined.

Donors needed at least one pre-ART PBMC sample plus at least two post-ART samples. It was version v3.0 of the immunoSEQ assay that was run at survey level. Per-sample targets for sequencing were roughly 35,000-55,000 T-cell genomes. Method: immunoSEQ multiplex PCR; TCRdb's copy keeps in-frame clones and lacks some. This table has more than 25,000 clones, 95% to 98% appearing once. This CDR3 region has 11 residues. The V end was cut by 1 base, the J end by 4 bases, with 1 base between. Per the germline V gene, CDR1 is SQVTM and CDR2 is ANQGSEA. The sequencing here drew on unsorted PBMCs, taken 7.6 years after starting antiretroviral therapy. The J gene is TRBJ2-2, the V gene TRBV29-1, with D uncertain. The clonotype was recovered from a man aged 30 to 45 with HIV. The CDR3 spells CSVEVTGELFF. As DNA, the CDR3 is TGCAGCGTTGAAGTCACCGGGGAGCTGTTTTTT.